A selection of T cell receptor beta chains follows, all from one sample in a study of T cells expressing NK-cell markers. TCRdb derives one entry per CDR3 protein from the 5' RACE reads, leaving out DNA. This specimen shows 300,000 to 450,000 distinct CDR3 sequences; the ten leading clones hold roughly 5.5%. Sequencing was carried out using blood T cells: a sorted CD56 or NKG2C T cell subset, CD4+ or CD8+ T cells, or bulk PBMC T cells (not recorded which). Receptor source: a man aged 18 to 69 in good health. Each CDR3 is given with its conserved first and last residue.

j_call | v_call | cdr3_aa
TRBJ2-3 | TRBV5-5 | CASSPGLGGWADTQYF
TRBJ1-2 | TRBV6-5 | CASSYSRQDGYTF
TRBJ2-1 | TRBV20-1 | CSARAQNEQFF
TRBJ1-2 | TRBV20-1 | CSVVEANYGYTF
TRBJ2-7 | TRBV18 | CASSPPVAARQYF
TRBJ2-2 | TRBV20-1 | CSASQGIYTGELFF
TRBJ2-5 | TRBV27 | CASRKGAGGETQYF
TRBJ2-5 | TRBV7-9 | CASSNRGHEETQYF
TRBJ1-1 | TRBV12-3/TRBV12-4 | CASNLARSGTEAFF
TRBJ1-2 | TRBV5-1 | CARRGQGSLYGYTF
TRBJ1-6 | TRBV5-1 | CASSLGTTNNSPLHF
TRBJ2-7 | TRBV3-1 | CASSQMRGPSYEQYF
TRBJ2-1 | TRBV21-1 | CARPCRDRSYNEQFF
TRBJ2-1 | TRBV4-1 | CASSPLGGSSYNEQFF
TRBJ1-1 | TRBV6-2/TRBV6-3 | CASTSGERPTNTEAFF
TRBJ1-2 | TRBV3-1 | CASSQAARGANYGYTF
TRBJ2-3 | TRBV5-1 | CASSPITSGGTQYF
TRBJ2-7 | TRBV5-8 | CASSLWFGSTNRYEQYF
TRBJ2-3 | TRBV19 | CASSIRDRLTDTQYF
TRBJ2-1 | TRBV2 | CASRPGLQNNEQFF
TRBJ1-1 | TRBV5-1 | CASSFTQGIGAEAFF
TRBJ2-1 | TRBV23-1 | CASSQRTAYNEQFF
TRBJ2-3 | TRBV5-1 | CASSLPGLAGALDTQYF
TRBJ2-5 | TRBV5-1 | CASSLDGRPVWLETQYF
TRBJ2-1 | TRBV9 | CASSVTSQAAYNEQFF
TRBJ2-2 | TRBV20-1 | CSAQYGLDPGELFF
TRBJ1-2 | TRBV2 | CAAGRHPGYTF
TRBJ2-3 | TRBV7-2 | CASSLGFSGGQGDTQYF
TRBJ2-3 | TRBV20-1 | CSAGGAGGLADTQYF
TRBJ2-7 | TRBV12-3/TRBV12-4 | CASSKPGLAGEQYF
TRBJ1-2 | TRBV6-5 | CACGQLNYGYTF
TRBJ2-1 | TRBV6-1 | CASSVQLAGGGSYNEQFF